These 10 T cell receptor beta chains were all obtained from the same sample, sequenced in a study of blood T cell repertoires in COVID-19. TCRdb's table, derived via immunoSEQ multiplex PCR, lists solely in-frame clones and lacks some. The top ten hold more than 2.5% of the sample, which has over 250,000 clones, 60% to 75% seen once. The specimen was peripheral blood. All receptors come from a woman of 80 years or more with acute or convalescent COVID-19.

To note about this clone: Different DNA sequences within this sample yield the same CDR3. In DNA form, the CDR3 reads TGTGCCAGCAGCCAAGAGACAGGGGGCGGCTACACCTTC. Protein: CASSQETGGGYTF. The chain recombines TRBV3-1 (or the pseudogene TRBV3-2) with TRBJ1-2; TRBD1 matches at 10 bases. The CDR3 consists of 13 residues. CDR1 LGHDT and CDR2 YNNKEL come from the germline V gene (reference sequence). J gave up 8 bases and V 0 bases, and 0 bases lay outside the gene matches.

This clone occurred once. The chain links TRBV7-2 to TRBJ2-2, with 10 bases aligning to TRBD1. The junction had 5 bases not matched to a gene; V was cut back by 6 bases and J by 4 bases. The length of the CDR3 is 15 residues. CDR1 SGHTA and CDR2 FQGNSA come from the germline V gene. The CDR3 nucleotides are TGTGCCAGCAGTCCGGACAGGGGGGTCACCGGGGAGCTGTTTTTT. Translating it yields CASSPDRGVTGELFF. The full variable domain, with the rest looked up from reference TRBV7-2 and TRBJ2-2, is GAGVSQSPSNKVTEKGKDVELRCDPISGHTALYWYRQSLGQGLEFLIYFQGNSAPDKSGLPSDRFSAERTGGSVSTLTIQRTQQEDSAVYLCASSPDRGVTGELFFGEGSRLTVL.

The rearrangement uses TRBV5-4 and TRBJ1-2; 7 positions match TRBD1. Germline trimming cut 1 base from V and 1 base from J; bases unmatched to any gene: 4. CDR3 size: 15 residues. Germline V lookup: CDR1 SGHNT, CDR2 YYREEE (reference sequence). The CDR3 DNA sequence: TGTGCCAGCAGCTTGACAGGGGTGGGTAACTATGGCTACACCTTC. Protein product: CASSLTGVGNYGYTF. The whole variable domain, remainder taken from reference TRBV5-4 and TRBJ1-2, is ETGVTQSPTHLIKTRGQQVTLRCSSQSGHNTVSWYQQALGQGPQFIFQYYREEENGRGNFPPRFSGLQFPNYSSELNVNALELDDSALYLCASSLTGVGNYGYTFGSGTRLTVV.

CDR3 coding DNA: TGTGCCTGGAGTGTACAGGGGGGGGCAGAGACCCAGTACTTC. This codes for CAWSVQGGAETQYF. This sequence joins TRBV30 and TRBJ2-5; tentative D call: TRBD1 (8 bases). Germline CDR1 is GTSNPN and CDR2 is SVGIG (reference sequence). This CDR3 has 14 amino acids. Trimming removed 0 bases from V and 4 bases from J, with 12 bases in between.

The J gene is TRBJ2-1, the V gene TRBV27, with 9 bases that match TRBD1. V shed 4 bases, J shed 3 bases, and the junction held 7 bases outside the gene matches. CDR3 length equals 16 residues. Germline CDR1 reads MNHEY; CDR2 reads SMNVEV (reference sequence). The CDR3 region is CASSSRDRVIYNEQFF. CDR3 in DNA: TGTGCCAGCAGTTCCAGGGACAGGGTAATCTACAATGAGCAGTTCTTC.

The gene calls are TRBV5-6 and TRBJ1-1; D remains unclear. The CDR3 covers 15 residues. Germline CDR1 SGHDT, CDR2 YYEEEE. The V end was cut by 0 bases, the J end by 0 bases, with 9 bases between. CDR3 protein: CASSLVARMNTEAFF. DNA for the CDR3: TGTGCCAGCAGCTTGGTGGCACGCATGAACACTGAAGCTTTCTTT.

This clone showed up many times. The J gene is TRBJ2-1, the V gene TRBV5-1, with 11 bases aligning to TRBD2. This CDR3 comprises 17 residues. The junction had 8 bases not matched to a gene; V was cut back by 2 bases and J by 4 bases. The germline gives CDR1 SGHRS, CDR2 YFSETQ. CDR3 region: CASSFHAGTSGYNEQFF. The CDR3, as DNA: TGCGCCAGCAGCTTTCACGCCGGGACTAGCGGTTACAATGAGCAGTTCTTC.

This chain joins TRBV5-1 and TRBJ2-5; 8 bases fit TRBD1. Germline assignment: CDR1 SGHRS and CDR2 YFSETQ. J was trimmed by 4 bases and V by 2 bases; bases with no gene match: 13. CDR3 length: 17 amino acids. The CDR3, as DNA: TGCGCCAGCAGCTTCTCGACAGGGGCCGCAAGGGGAGAGACCCAGTACTTC. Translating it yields CASSFSTGAARGETQYF.

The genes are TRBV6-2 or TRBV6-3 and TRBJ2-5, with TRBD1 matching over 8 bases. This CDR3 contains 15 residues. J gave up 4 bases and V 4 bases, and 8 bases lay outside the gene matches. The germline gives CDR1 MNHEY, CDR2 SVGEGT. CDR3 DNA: TGTGCCAGCAGTTTACGTTACACAGGGGGAGAGACCCAGTACTTC. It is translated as CASSLRYTGGETQYF.

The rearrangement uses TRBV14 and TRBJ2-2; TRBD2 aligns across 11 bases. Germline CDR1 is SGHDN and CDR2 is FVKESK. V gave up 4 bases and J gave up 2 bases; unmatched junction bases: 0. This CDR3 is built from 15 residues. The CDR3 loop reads CASSRLAGNTGELFF. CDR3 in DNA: TGTGCCAGCAGCCGACTAGCGGGAAACACCGGGGAGCTGTTTTTT.